The source of this T cell receptor beta chain is a study of cytomegalovirus exposure and HLA in healthy donors. A multiplex PCR was run with 60 Vbeta primers and 13 Jbeta primers. Assay: immunoSEQ multiplex PCR; the TCRdb copy retains only in-frame clones and omits some. The table includes around 160,000 clones, approximately 80% detected once. Only one count was recorded for this clone. Sequenced material: PBMCs. The TCR originated in a woman between 40 and 55 years old in good health and CMV-seropositive.

The CDR3 sequence is CASSFSQAGTEAFF. The CDR3 DNA reads TGTGCCAGCAGCTTCTCACAGGCGGGAACTGAAGCTTTCTTT. The J gene is TRBJ1-1, the V gene TRBV7-9; possible D gene TRBD1, 5 bases. V was pared by 3 bases and J by 5 bases, with 13 bases between. CDR1 is SEHNR and CDR2 is FQNEAQ in the germline V gene (reference sequence). This CDR3 has 14 residues. The variable domain in full, with the rest retrieved from reference TRBV7-9 and TRBJ1-1, is DTGVSQNPRHKITKRGQNVTFRCDPISEHNRLYWYRQTLGQGPEFLTYFQNEAQLEKSRLLSDRFSAERPKGSFSTLEIQRTEQGDSAMYLCASSFSQAGTEAFFGQGTRLTVV.